These 24 T cell receptor beta chains were all obtained from the same sample, sequenced in a study of cytomegalovirus exposure and HLA in healthy donors. TCRdb's copy holds only in-frame clones and misses some; the assay was immunoSEQ multiplex PCR. The repertoire holds 100,000 to 150,000 clones, 94% seen once, with approximately 1.3% in the top ten. Sequenced sample: PBMCs. These receptors were obtained from a woman in her late teens or twenties in good health and CMV-seronegative.

CDR3: CASSPITERTGEMGDTQYF. The DNA for the CDR3 is TGTGCCAGCAGCCCTATAACCGAAAGGACAGGGGAGATGGGAGATACGCAGTATTTT. The gene calls are TRBV7-9 and TRBJ2-3; 9 nucleotides match TRBD1. Germline assignment: CDR1 SEHNR and CDR2 FQNEAQ (reference sequence). This CDR3 has 19 residues. J was trimmed by 5 bases and V by 5 bases; bases with no gene match: 20.

Concerning this clone itself: Its ends do not fully match the called genes, so a read error is possible. The CDR3 nucleotides read TGTGCCGGGAGGGGACTAGCGGGATCGCTGTGGTACAATGAGCAGTTCTTC. This translates into CAGRGLAGSLWYNEQFF. The V and J genes are TRBV30 and TRBJ2-1; the match to TRBD2 covers 13 bases. This CDR3 contains 17 residues. Germline assignment: CDR1 GTSNPN and CDR2 SVGIG (reference sequence).

The chain recombines TRBV30 with TRBJ2-2; 7 nucleotides agree with TRBD1. The trim removed 7 bases at V and 4 bases at J, leaving 9 bases unmatched. In germline, CDR1 is GTSNPN, CDR2 SVGIG (reference sequence). The CDR3 consists of 14 residues. The DNA for the CDR3 is TGTGCCTACTCAAAGGGGGCGTCCACCGGGGAGCTGTTTTTT. It specifies CAYSKGASTGELFF.

V usage is TRBV7-2 and J usage is TRBJ2-1; 9 bases are shared with TRBD2. The V gene end was trimmed by 4 bases and the J gene end by 8 bases; junction bases not matched to a gene: 6. Germline CDR1 and CDR2: SGHTA and FQGNSA. The CDR3 has 14 amino acids. The DNA of the CDR3 is TGTGCCAGCAGCTCTAGCGGGGTGGACTATGAGCAGTTCTTC. Residues: CASSSSGVDYEQFF.

This chain uses TRBV9 with TRBJ2-5; 10 bases match TRBD1. Germline CDR1 and CDR2: SGDLS and YYNGEE. This CDR3 spans 14 amino acids. After removal of 4 bases from V and 6 bases from J, the junction contained 6 bases not matched to a gene. CDR3 nucleotides: TGTGCCAGCAGCACGATGACAGGGGGCAAGACCCAGTACTTC. This codes for CASSTMTGGKTQYF.

This clone was detected only a few times. CDR3 loop: CASRSTGTGGYEQYF. The CDR3 bases are TGTGCCAGCAGATCAACCGGGACAGGGGGCTACGAGCAGTACTTC. The chain employs TRBV6-5 and TRBJ2-7; 11 nucleotides agree with TRBD1. V was pared by 6 bases and J by 3 bases, with 7 bases of the junction left unmatched. The CDR3 has 15 amino acids. Germline V gives CDR1 MNHEY, CDR2 SVGAGI.

The CDR3 nucleotides are TGTGCCAGCAGCACCGAAAGGGAGCTAGCGGGAGGGGGGCAAGAGACCCAGTACTTC. This translates into CASSTERELAGGGQETQYF. The chain has TRBV21-1 and TRBJ2-5; the table assigns TRBD2, which was not confirmed against the DNA. TRBV21-1 is deemed a pseudogene. This CDR3 spans 19 amino acids.

The rearrangement joins TRBV28 to TRBJ2-7; 14 positions match TRBD2. CDR1 and CDR2 (germline): MDHEN, SYDVKM. This CDR3 spans 17 amino acids. Unmatched junction bases numbered 8, after V lost 4 bases and J lost 3 bases. The CDR3 here is CASSSPTSGRAGYEQYF. The CDR3 bases are TGTGCCAGCAGTTCCCCGACTAGCGGGAGGGCCGGCTACGAGCAGTACTTC.

V usage is TRBV6-1 and J usage is TRBJ2-7; the match to TRBD1 covers 9 bases. The CDR3 is made up of 14 amino acids. The V segment lost 6 bases and the J segment 2 bases; nucleotides outside the gene matches: 5. Germline CDR1 is MNHNS and CDR2 is SASEGT. The CDR3 spells CASSPGTGPYEQYF. In DNA, the CDR3 is TGTGCCAGCAGCCCCGGGACAGGGCCCTACGAGCAGTACTTC.

The chain combines TRBV5-4 with TRBJ2-3, with 10 bases identical to TRBD1. This CDR3 contains 15 residues. V gave up 7 bases and J gave up 2 bases; unmatched junction bases: 7. Germline V CDR1 and CDR2: SGHNT, YYREEE (reference sequence). The CDR3 is CASWGQGLLTDTQYF. The CDR3 bases are TGTGCCAGCTGGGGACAGGGGCTCCTCACAGATACGCAGTATTTT.

This chain connects TRBV5-1 to TRBJ2-2, with D uncertain. V lost 5 bases and J lost 3, with 11 bases in between. CDR1 is SGHRS and CDR2 is YFSETQ in the germline V gene. This CDR3 region has 14 residues. The CDR3 reads CASSTAQYTGELFF. The CDR3 bases are TGCGCCAGCAGTACAGCTCAATACACCGGGGAGCTGTTTTTT.

This chain joins TRBV13 and TRBJ2-5, with TRBD1 identical over 12 bases. The length of the CDR3 is 18 residues. The V gene end was trimmed by 2 bases and the J gene end by 5 bases; junction bases not matched to a gene: 12. Germline-derived CDR1 and CDR2 are PRHDT and FYEKMQ (reference sequence). CDR3 DNA: TGTGCCAGCAGCTTATTCGGGACAGGGGGCGAGGTGGGGGAGACCCAGTACTTC. The encoded protein is CASSLFGTGGEVGETQYF.

The chain has TRBV5-4 and TRBJ2-7; D gene ambiguous. The length of the CDR3 is 11 residues. Trimming left V 4 bases short and J 4 bases short, with 6 bases between. The germline V gene encodes CDR1 SGHNT and CDR2 YYREEE (reference sequence). CDR3 amino acids: CASSPRYEQYF. As DNA, the CDR3 is TGTGCCAGCAGCCCGCGGTACGAGCAGTACTTC. Looking up the rest from reference TRBV5-4 and TRBJ2-7 gives the full variable domain: ETGVTQSPTHLIKTRGQQVTLRCSSQSGHNTVSWYQQALGQGPQFIFQYYREEENGRGNFPPRFSGLQFPNYSSELNVNALELDDSALYLCASSPRYEQYFGPGTRLTVT.

This rearrangement joins TRBV7-3 to TRBJ2-2; weak D call: TRBD2 (5 bases). The V gene's germline CDR1 is SGHTA and CDR2 FQGTGA. The ends were cut back, 8 bases at V and 6 bases at J, with 19 bases in the middle. The CDR3 spans 15 residues. The CDR3 loop is CASPQKPSSAGELFF. The CDR3 DNA reads as TGTGCCAGCCCCCAAAAGCCGAGTAGCGCCGGGGAGCTGTTTTTT.

V gene TRBV28 combines with J gene TRBJ2-2; perhaps TRBD2 as D (5 bases). The germline gives CDR1 MDHEN, CDR2 SYDVKM. Trimming cost V 5 bases and J 2 bases, with 9 bases left between them. The CDR3 spans 14 residues. The CDR3 region is CASSGRVNTGELFF. CDR3 bases: TGTGCCAGCAGTGGGCGGGTTAACACCGGGGAGCTGTTTTTT.

The chain recombines TRBV27 with TRBJ1-2; 8 bases are shared with TRBD1. The CDR3 runs to 13 residues. V dropped 4 bases and J dropped 6; count of bases not matched to a gene: 4. The V gene's germline CDR1 is MNHEY and CDR2 SMNVEV (reference sequence). The CDR3 DNA is TGTGCCAGCAGTTACCGGGACAGGCATGGCTACACCTTC. Amino acid sequence: CASSYRDRHGYTF.

This sequence joins TRBV25-1 and TRBJ2-5; 7 nucleotides match TRBD1. The CDR3 consists of 16 residues. V was clipped by 5 bases and J by 1 base; unmatched bases: 10. CDR1 and CDR2 (germline): MGHDK, SYGVNS. In DNA, the CDR3 is TGTGCCAGCAGTCGCCAAACCGGGACAGTCCAAGAGACCCAGTACTTC. Translation gives CASSRQTGTVQETQYF.

The CDR3 nucleotides read TGCGCCAGCAGCCATGGACCCTTCGGGGGGGCTAACTATGGCTACACCTTC. This encodes CASSHGPFGGANYGYTF. The rearrangement uses TRBV4-1 and TRBJ1-2; weak D call: TRBD1 (5 bases). Germline CDR1 and CDR2: MGHRA and YSYEKL. Deletions cut 3 bases from V and 0 bases from J, with 17 bases between. There are 17 residues in the CDR3.

This chain uses TRBV28 with TRBJ2-7; D gene uncertain. V was clipped by 2 bases and J by 0 bases, with 11 bases between them. This CDR3 comprises 15 residues. The germline CDR1 and CDR2 sequences are MDHEN and SYDVKM. CDR3 nucleotides: TGTGCCAGCAGTTTACCCCGTAGTAGCTCCTACGAGCAGTACTTC. Translating it yields CASSLPRSSSYEQYF.

The chain recombines TRBV4-2 with TRBJ2-7, with 7 bases lining up with TRBD2. The trim removed 0 bases at V and 2 bases at J, leaving 13 bases unmatched. Germline lookup yields CDR1 LGHNA and CDR2 YNFKEQ. CDR3 length equals 18 residues. CDR3 in DNA: TGTGCCAGCAGCCAAGATCTTTCGGCTAGCGGAATAACCTACGAGCAGTACTTC. This encodes CASSQDLSASGITYEQYF.

The genes are TRBV5-4 and TRBJ1-2; TRBD1 might be the D (5 bases). CDR3 length: 16 residues. The V gene's germline CDR1 is SGHNT and CDR2 YYREEE (reference sequence). V lost 4 bases, J lost 7 bases, and 23 bases lay in between. The CDR3 nucleotides read TGTGCCAGCAGCCCGGACGGGAGGGGAGGGGTCGTTGGCTACACCTTC. It specifies CASSPDGRGGVVGYTF.

The chain has TRBV4-1 and TRBJ2-3; TRBD1 might be the D (6 bases). The V end lost 2 bases, the J end lost 1 base, and 10 bases lay between the germline ends. Germline lookup yields CDR1 MGHRA and CDR2 YSYEKL. The CDR3 is made up of 15 amino acids. CDR3 region: CASSQLGAGTDTQYF. In nucleotides, the CDR3 is TGCGCCAGCAGCCAACTGGGGGCCGGCACAGATACGCAGTATTTT.

The rearrangement links TRBV28 to TRBJ2-1; D is unresolved. The ends were cut back, 7 bases at V and 4 bases at J, with 14 bases in the middle. Looked up from germline, CDR1 is MDHEN and CDR2 is SYDVKM. The CDR3 loop spans 14 amino acids. The CDR3 spells CASTAYSGYNEQFF. The CDR3 DNA is TGTGCCAGCACGGCCTATTCCGGGTACAATGAGCAGTTCTTC.

The V and J genes are TRBV6-1 and TRBJ2-7, with D possibly matching TRBD2 (7 bases). The CDR3 consists of 14 residues. The germline gives CDR1 MNHNS, CDR2 SASEGT. Deletions cut 6 bases from V and 3 bases from J, with 15 bases between. CDR3 in amino acids: CASRLGGGFYEQYF. The CDR3 coding sequence is TGTGCCAGCAGGCTGGGAGGGGGTTTCTACGAGCAGTACTTC.